These T cell receptor beta chains were read from a single sample in a study of a mutant IDH1 vaccine in newly diagnosed glioma. Generated by immunoSEQ multiplex PCR, the TCRdb table keeps only in-frame clones and is missing some. Of around 50,000 clones in the sample, 80% to 90% were seen once. For these receptors, no antigen is known. This sample comprised PBMCs, obtained from a glioma patient whose treatment included an IDH1 peptide vaccine. These receptors were taken from a middle-aged woman with glioma. Each CDR3 is given without its conserved first and last residue. Each record gives: V gene, J gene, CDR3 protein.

V: TRBV4-1
J: TRBJ1-5
CDR3: ASSQVSGISGQPQH

V: TRBV7-2
J: TRBJ2-1
CDR3: ASSLEGTSGRHYNEQF

V: TRBV5-1
J: TRBJ1-4
CDR3: ASSANNNEKLF

V: TRBV7-8
J: TRBJ2-2
CDR3: ASSLMGNAGELF

V: TRBV28
J: TRBJ2-7
CDR3: ASSSGQGDHSEQY

V: TRBV11-1
J: TRBJ1-1
CDR3: ASSFPLNTEAF

V: TRBV21-1
J: TRBJ1-5
CDR3: ASSTHGGRLCKNQPQH

V: TRBV5-4
J: TRBJ2-3
CDR3: ASSLRRSTDTQY

V: TRBV9
J: TRBJ2-5
CDR3: ASSVATEETQY

V: TRBV27
J: TRBJ1-2
CDR3: ASSLTGRDGYT

V: TRBV9
J: TRBJ2-3
CDR3: ASSARGGGGTDTQY

V: TRBV6-1
J: TRBJ2-7
CDR3: ATLRRFYYEQY

V: TRBV2
J: TRBJ1-4
CDR3: ASMGTGREKLF

V: TRBV19
J: TRBJ2-1
CDR3: ASSIGDWRAIRNEQF

V: TRBV9
J: TRBJ2-4
CDR3: ASSSRPEAIQY

V: TRBV7-8
J: TRBJ1-2
CDR3: ASSSGLDGYT

V: TRBV19
J: TRBJ2-1
CDR3: ASSIELAAYNEQF

V: TRBV27
J: TRBJ2-2
CDR3: ASSLYQPNTGELF

V: TRBV5-4
J: TRBJ2-2
CDR3: ASSLYRLAGDTGELF

V: TRBV4-2
J: TRBJ2-5
CDR3: ASSQGGGALETQY

V: TRBV25-1
J: TRBJ1-2
CDR3: ASTGRDLRGYT

V: TRBV6-1
J: TRBJ1-1
CDR3: ASSEGVLGTEAF

V: TRBV11-2
J: TRBJ2-5
CDR3: ASRPASGRKETQY

V: TRBV6-1
J: TRBJ1-5
CDR3: ASSGAQPSVGSNQPQH

V: TRBV6-1
J: TRBJ1-2
CDR3: ASSFGTVYGYT

V: TRBV10-3
J: TRBJ2-5
CDR3: AISESTPSRRETQY

V: TRBV4-1
J: TRBJ2-1
CDR3: ASSQQTGNNEQF

V: TRBV5-1
J: TRBJ2-1
CDR3: ASSSNGGKGSREQF

V: TRBV10-2
J: TRBJ2-7
CDR3: ASSENSHLYEQY

V: TRBV6-1
J: TRBJ1-2
CDR3: ASSEPTGRLLYGYT

V: TRBV7-8
J: TRBJ2-3
CDR3: ASSQSGTGRDTQY